Given below is one T cell receptor beta chain in context. In the authors' methods: From reference gene primer amplification, estimates of nucleated cell counts were derived. The repertoire was sequenced with immunoSEQ multiplex PCR; TCRdb's copy has only in-frame clones and lacks some. V and J calls and clone size come straight from that table; D and trimming were deduced from the DNA. The sample yields 250,000 or so clones, more than 80% seen once. The sample belongs to a study of blood T cell repertoires in COVID-19. Background on the study: COVID-19 samples from acute and convalescent phases originated in the United States, Italy and Spain. PBMCs, B-cell-depleted T cells, or T cells provided the cDNA or gDNA that made up the material.

Sequenced material: PBMCs or T cells enriched from blood (not recorded which). The sequence came from a woman in her 30s with acute COVID-19.

The CDR3 loop is CASSYSQGAFGSYEQYF. CDR3 nucleotide sequence: TGCGCCAGCAGCTATAGTCAGGGGGCCTTTGGCTCCTACGAGCAGTACTTC. This sequence joins TRBV4-1 and TRBJ2-7; 8 bases are shared with TRBD1. The V gene's germline CDR1 is MGHRA and CDR2 YSYEKL. CDR3 length: 17 amino acids. After removal of 5 bases from V and 0 bases from J, the junction contained 12 bases not matched to a gene.